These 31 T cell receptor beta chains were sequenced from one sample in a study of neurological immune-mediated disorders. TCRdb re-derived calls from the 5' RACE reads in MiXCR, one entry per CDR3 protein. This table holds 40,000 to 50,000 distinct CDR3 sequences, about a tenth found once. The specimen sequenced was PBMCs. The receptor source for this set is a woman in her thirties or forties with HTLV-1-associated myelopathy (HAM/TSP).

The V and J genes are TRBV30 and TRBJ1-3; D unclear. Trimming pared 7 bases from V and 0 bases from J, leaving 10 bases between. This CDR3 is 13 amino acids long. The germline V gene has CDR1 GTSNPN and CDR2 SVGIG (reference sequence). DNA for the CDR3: TGTGCCTATACATCGAGCTCTGGAAACACCATATATTTT. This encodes CAYTSSSGNTIYF.

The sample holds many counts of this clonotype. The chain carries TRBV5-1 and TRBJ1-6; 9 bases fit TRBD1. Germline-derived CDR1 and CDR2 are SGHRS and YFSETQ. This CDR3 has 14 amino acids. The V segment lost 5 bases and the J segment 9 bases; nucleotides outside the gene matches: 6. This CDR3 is CASRTTGGTSPLHF. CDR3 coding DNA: TGCGCCAGCAGGACGACAGGGGGGACTTCACCCCTCCACTTT.

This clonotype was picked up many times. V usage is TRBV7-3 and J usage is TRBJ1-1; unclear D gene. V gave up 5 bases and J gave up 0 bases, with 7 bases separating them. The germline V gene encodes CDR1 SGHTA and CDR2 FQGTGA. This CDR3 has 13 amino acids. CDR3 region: CASSPIMNTEAFF. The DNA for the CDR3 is TGTGCCAGCAGCCCGATCATGAACACTGAAGCTTTCTTT.

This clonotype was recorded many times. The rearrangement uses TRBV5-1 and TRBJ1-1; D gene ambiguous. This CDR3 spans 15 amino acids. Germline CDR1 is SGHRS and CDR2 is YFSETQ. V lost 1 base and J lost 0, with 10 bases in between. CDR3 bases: TGCGCCAGCAGCTTGACCAGACACCTGAACACTGAAGCTTTCTTT. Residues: CASSLTRHLNTEAFF.

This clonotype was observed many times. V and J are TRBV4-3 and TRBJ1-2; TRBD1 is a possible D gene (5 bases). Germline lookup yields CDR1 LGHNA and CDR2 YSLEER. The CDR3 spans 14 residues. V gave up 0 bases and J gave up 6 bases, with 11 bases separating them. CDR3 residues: CASSQEVRDHGYTF. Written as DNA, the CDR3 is TGCGCCAGCAGCCAAGAAGTCAGGGACCATGGCTACACCTTC.

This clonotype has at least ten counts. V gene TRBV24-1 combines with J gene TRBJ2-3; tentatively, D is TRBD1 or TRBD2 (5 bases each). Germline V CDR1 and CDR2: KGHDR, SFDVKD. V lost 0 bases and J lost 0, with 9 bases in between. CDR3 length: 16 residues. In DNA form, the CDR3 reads TGTGCCACCAGTGATTTGTCGGGGCCTAGCACAGATACGCAGTATTTT. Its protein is CATSDLSGPSTDTQYF.

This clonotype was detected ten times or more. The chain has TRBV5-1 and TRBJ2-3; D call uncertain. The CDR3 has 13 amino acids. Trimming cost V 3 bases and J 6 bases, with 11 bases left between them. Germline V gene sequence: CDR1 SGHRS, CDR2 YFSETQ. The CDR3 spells CASSSDPEDTQYF. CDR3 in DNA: TGCGCCAGCAGCTCGGACCCCGAGGATACGCAGTATTTT.

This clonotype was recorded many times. The CDR3 region has the DNA TGTGCCAGCAGTGAAATGGACAGGAACACTGAAGCTTTCTTT. It is translated as CASSEMDRNTEAFF. The chain couples TRBV6-1 to TRBJ1-1; D might be TRBD1 (6 bases). V was clipped by 2 bases and J by 1 base, with 8 bases between them. CDR1 MNHNS and CDR2 SASEGT come from the germline V gene. CDR3 length: 14 amino acids.

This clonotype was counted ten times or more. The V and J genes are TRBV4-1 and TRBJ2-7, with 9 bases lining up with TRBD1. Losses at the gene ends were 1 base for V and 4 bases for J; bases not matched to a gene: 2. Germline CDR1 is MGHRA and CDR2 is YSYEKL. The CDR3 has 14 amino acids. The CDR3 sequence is CASSQGDREYEQYF. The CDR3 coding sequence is TGCGCCAGCAGCCAAGGGGACAGGGAGTACGAGCAGTACTTC.

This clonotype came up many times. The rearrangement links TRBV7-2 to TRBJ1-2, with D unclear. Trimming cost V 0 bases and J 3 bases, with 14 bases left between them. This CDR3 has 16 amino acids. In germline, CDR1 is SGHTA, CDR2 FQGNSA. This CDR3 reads CASSLAPTVLDYGYTF. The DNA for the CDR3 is TGTGCCAGCAGCTTAGCCCCCACCGTCTTGGACTATGGCTACACCTTC.

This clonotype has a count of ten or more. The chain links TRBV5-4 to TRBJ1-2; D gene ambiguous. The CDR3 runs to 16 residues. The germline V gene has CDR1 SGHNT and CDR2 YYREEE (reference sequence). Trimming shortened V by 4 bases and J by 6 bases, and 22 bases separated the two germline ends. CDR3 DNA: TGTGCCAGCAGCGCCTCCGGAGGGAGGGAAGTAGATGGCTACACCTTC. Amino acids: CASSASGGREVDGYTF.

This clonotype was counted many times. CDR3 bases: TGCAGTGCTAGAGATCCGGGGGGACCATCCCCCTACAATGAGCAGTTCTTC. Protein product: CSARDPGGPSPYNEQFF. V gene TRBV20-1 combines with J gene TRBJ2-1; 7 nucleotides align to TRBD2. J lost 2 bases, V lost 0 bases, and 10 bases had no gene match. Germline CDR1 and CDR2: DFQATT and SNEGSKA (reference sequence). The CDR3 length is 17 residues.

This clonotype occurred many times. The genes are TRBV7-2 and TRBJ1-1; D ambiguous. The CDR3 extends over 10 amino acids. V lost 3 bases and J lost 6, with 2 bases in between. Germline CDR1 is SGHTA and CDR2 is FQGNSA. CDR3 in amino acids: CASSFPEAFF. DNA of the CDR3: TGTGCCAGCAGCTTTCCTGAAGCTTTCTTT.

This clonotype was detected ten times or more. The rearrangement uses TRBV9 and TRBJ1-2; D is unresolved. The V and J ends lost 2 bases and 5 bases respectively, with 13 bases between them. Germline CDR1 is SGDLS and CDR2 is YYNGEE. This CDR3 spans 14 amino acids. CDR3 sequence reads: CASSVDWAGYGYTF. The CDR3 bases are TGTGCCAGCAGCGTCGACTGGGCTGGTTATGGCTACACCTTC.

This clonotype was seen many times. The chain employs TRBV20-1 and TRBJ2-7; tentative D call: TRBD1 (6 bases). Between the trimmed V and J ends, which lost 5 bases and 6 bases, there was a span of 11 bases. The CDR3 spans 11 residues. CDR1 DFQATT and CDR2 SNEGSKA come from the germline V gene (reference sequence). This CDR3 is CSAAGTREQYF. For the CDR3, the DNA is TGCAGTGCTGCCGGGACACGCGAGCAGTACTTC.

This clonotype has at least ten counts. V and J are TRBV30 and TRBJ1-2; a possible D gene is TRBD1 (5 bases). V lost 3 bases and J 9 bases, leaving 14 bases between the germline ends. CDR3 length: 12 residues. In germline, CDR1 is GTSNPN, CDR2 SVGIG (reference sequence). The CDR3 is CAWRNRFRSYTF. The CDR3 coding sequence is TGTGCCTGGAGGAACAGGTTCCGTAGCTACACCTTC.

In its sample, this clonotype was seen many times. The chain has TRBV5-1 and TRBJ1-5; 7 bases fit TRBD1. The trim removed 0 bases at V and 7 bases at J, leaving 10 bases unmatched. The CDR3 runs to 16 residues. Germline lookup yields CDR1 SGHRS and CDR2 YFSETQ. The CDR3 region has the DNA TGCGCCAGCAGCTTGGACGGTAGAGGCAGGGGGCAGCCCCAGCATTTT. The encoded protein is CASSLDGRGRGQPQHF.

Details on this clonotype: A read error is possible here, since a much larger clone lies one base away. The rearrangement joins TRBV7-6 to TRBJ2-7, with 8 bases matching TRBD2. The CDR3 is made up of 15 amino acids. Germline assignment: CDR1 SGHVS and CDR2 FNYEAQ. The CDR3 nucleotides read TGTGCCAGCAGCTCCGAAAGCGGGAGTGCCTACGAGCAGCACTTC. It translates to CASSSESGSAYEQHF.

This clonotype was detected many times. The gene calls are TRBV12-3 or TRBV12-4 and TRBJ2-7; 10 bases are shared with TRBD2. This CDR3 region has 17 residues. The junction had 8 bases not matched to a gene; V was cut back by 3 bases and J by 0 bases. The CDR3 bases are TGTGCCAGCAGTTTGGACAACTTAGCGGGGGGCTCCTACGAGCAGTACTTC. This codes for CASSLDNLAGGSYEQYF.

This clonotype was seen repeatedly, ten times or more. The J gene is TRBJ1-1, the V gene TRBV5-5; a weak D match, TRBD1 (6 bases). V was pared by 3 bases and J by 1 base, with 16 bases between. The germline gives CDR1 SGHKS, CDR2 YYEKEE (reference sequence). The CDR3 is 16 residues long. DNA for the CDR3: TGTGCCAGCAGCTCAAATAGGGGGGGAAGGAACACTGAAGCTTTCTTT. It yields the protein CASSSNRGGRNTEAFF. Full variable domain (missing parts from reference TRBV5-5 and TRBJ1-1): DAGVTQSPTHLIKTRGQQVTLRCSPISGHKSVSWYQQVLGQGPQFIFQYYEKEERGRGNFPDRFSARQFPNYSSELNVNALLLGDSALYLCASSSNRGGRNTEAFFGQGTRLTVV.

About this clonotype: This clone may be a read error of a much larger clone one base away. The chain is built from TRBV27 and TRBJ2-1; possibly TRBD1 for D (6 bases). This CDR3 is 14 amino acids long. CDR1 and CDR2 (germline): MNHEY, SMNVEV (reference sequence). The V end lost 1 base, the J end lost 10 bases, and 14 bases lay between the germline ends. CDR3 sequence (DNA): TGTGCCAGCAGTTTATTGGCAGGGACAAACGAGCAGTTCTTC. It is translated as CASSLLAGTNEQFF.

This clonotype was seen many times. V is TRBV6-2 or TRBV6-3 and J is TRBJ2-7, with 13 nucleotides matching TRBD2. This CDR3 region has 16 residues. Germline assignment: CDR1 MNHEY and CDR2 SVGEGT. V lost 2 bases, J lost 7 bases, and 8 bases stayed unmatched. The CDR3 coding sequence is TGTGCCAGCAGTTACGAAGGACTAGCGGGGGCTCGGGAGCAGTACTTC. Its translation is CASSYEGLAGAREQYF.

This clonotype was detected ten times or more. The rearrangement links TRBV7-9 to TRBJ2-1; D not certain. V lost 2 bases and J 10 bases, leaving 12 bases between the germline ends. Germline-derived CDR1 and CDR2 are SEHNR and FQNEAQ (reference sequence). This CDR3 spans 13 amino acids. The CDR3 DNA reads TGTGCCAGCAGCTTAATAGGCTTCACAGAGCAGTTCTTC. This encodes CASSLIGFTEQFF.

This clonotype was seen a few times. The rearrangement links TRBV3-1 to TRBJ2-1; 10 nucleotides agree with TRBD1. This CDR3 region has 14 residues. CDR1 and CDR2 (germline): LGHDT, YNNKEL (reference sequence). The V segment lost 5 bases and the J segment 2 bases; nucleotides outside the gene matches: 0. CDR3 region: CASSGQGAYNEQFF. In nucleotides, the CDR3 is TGTGCCAGCAGCGGACAGGGGGCCTACAATGAGCAGTTCTTC.

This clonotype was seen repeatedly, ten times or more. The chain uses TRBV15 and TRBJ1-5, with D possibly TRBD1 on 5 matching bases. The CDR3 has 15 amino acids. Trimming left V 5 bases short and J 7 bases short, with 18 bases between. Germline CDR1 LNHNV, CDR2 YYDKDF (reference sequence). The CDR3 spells CATSPQNRPEQPQHF. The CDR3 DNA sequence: TGTGCCACCAGCCCCCAAAACAGGCCCGAGCAGCCCCAGCATTTT.

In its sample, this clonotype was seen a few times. The CDR3 DNA reads as TGCGCCAGCAGCCCTGGGCACTCTGGAAACACCATATATTTT. This encodes CASSPGHSGNTIYF. The chain couples TRBV4-1 to TRBJ1-3; no firm D call. CDR3 size: 14 residues. Between the trimmed V and J ends, which lost 4 bases and 0 bases, there was a span of 7 bases. CDR1 is MGHRA and CDR2 is YSYEKL in the germline V gene.

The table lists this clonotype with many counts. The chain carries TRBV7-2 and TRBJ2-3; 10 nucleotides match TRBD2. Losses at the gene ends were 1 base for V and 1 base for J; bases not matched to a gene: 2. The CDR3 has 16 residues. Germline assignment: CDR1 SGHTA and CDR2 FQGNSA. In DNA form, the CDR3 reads TGTGCCAGCAGCTTAGGTACTAGCGGGGGCACAGATACGCAGTATTTT. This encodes CASSLGTSGGTDTQYF.

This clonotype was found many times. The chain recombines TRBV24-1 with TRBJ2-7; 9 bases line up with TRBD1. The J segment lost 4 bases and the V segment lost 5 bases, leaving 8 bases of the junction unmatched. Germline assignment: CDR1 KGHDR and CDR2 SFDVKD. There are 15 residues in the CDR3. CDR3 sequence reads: CATSGLQGAKYEQYF. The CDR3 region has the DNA TGTGCCACCAGTGGACTACAGGGGGCTAAGTACGAGCAGTACTTC.

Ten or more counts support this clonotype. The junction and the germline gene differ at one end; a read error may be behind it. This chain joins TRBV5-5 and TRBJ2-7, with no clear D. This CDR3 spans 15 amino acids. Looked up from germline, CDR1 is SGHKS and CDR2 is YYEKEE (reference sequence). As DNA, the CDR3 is TGTGCCAGCAGCTTGGAAGGATACGGCACCTACGAGCAGTCCTTC. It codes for CASSLEGYGTYEQSF.

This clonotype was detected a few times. The CDR3 spells CASSEVTGELFF. For the CDR3, the DNA is TGTGCCAGCAGTGAAGTCACCGGGGAGCTGTTTTTT. The chain is built from TRBV2 and TRBJ2-2; D remains ambiguous. V lost 1 base and J lost 4, with 1 base in between. CDR1 and CDR2 (germline): SNHLY, FYNNEI. The CDR3 is 12 amino acids.

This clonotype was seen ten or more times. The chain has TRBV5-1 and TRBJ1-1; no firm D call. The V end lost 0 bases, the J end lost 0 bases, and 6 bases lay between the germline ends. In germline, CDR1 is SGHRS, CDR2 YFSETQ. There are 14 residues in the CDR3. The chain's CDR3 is CASSLDGLNTEAFF. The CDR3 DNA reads TGCGCCAGCAGCTTGGATGGGCTGAACACTGAAGCTTTCTTT.